The source of this T cell receptor (beta chain) is a study of blood T cells in healthy people across ages. General study points: Long-lived donors exceeded aged donors in naive CD4+ cells and diversity.

Trimming took 6 bases from V and 4 from J, leaving 15 bases between them. The CDR3 has 14 residues. From germline, CDR1 is DFQATT and CDR2 SNEGSKA (reference sequence). A second PCR of roughly 6 to 12 cycles used a sample-barcoded 5' primer and a J-beta primer mix. Every cDNA was tagged by a template-switch adaptor with 12 random nucleotides. A single record per CDR3 protein comes from TCRdb applying MiXCR to the 5' RACE reads. The sample yields approximately 1.5 million distinct CDR3 sequences, about 35% seen once. In the case of this clonotype: Its antigen remains unidentified.

Sequencing used blood. The chain has TRBV20-1 and TRBJ2-2, with D perhaps TRBD1 (5 bases). The TCR comes from a woman aged 25 to 39 in good health. The CDR3 DNA is TGCAGTGCAAGCACGGACACGAGCACCGGGGAGCTGTTTTTT. The encoded protein is CSASTDTSTGELFF.